A selection of T cell receptor beta chains follows, all from one sample in a study of blood T cell repertoires in COVID-19. Produced via immunoSEQ multiplex PCR; TCRdb's table is partial and in-frame only. This sample has about 130,000 clones, with just under 85% found just once. Sample: peripheral blood. These receptor sequences come from a human donor in a cohort sampled during active COVID-19. Each CDR3 is given with its conserved first and last residue. Each record gives: J gene, clone size, V gene, D gene, CDR3 protein, CDR3 DNA. A D gene is named only where the DNA matches it firmly. Size values are once, few and many counts, or a class for expanded clones, and some rows have none.

TRBJ2-7 once TRBV12-3/TRBV12-4 - CASRATVDYEQYF TGTGCCAGCAGGGCGACAGTGGACTACGAGCAGTACTTC
TRBJ1-2 once TRBV15 TRBD1 CATSRDRYGYTF TGTGCCACCAGCAGGGACAGGTATGGCTACACCTTC
TRBJ1-5 - TRBV10-3 - CAISASRGADQPQHF TGTGCCATCAGTGCGTCACGGGGGGCGGATCAGCCCCAGCATTTT
TRBJ2-5 - TRBV20-1 TRBD2 CGLAGGKTQYF TGTGGTCTGGCGGGGGGAAAGACCCAGTACTTC
TRBJ2-7 - TRBV2 - CASIPRGGHGPGEQYF TGTGCCAGCATCCCCAGAGGGGGACACGGTCCCGGAGAGCAGTACTTC
TRBJ1-4 few TRBV4-1 - CASSLQGSNEKLFF TGCGCCAGCAGCCTACAGGGTTCTAATGAAAAACTGTTTTTT
TRBJ2-7 - TRBV12-3/TRBV12-4 - CASSLRGGYEQYF TGTGCCAGCAGTCTCCGCGGTGGTTACGAGCAGTACTTC
TRBJ2-1 - TRBV3-1/TRBV3-2 TRBD2 CASSQSPGLANNEQFF TGTGCCAGCAGCCAATCTCCGGGACTAGCGAACAATGAGCAGTTCTTC
TRBJ2-7 - TRBV5-1 TRBD2 CASSPSGGYEQYF TGCGCCAGCAGCCCCTCGGGGGGTTACGAGCAGTACTTC
TRBJ1-1 - TRBV10-3 - CAISEFSDRPVRTEAFF TGTGCCATCAGTGAGTTCTCCGACAGACCTGTAAGAACTGAAGCTTTCTTT
TRBJ2-7 - TRBV29-1 - CSVEDLGYEQYF TGCAGCGTTGAAGATCTAGGTTACGAGCAGTACTTC
TRBJ2-3 - TRBV24-1 TRBD2 CATSESGTSGGGDTQYF TGTGCCACCAGTGAGTCCGGGACTAGCGGGGGAGGAGATACGCAGTATTTT
TRBJ2-2 once TRBV3-1/TRBV3-2 - CASSQVIPRELFF TGTGCCAGCAGCCAAGTCATTCCCCGGGAGCTGTTTTTT
TRBJ2-1 - TRBV18 - CASSLVGLYNEQFF TGTGCCAGCTCCCTCGTCGGGTTGTACAATGAGCAGTTCTTC
TRBJ2-7 once TRBV5-3 TRBD2 CARSNAPSGAYEQYF TGTGCCAGAAGCAACGCCCCTAGCGGGGCCTACGAGCAGTACTTC
TRBJ1-1 - TRBV30 - CAWSPRETTEAFF TGTGCCTGGAGTCCCCGGGAGACCACTGAAGCTTTCTTT
TRBJ2-5 few TRBV4-1 - CASSQGPRETQYF TGCGCCAGCAGCCAAGGTCCTAGGGAGACCCAGTACTTC
TRBJ2-2 - TRBV7-6 TRBD2 CASSRYGLAGGNTGELFF TGTGCCAGCAGCAGATATGGACTAGCGGGGGGGAACACCGGGGAGCTGTTTTTT
TRBJ2-7 - TRBV15 - CATSRDSLAEQYF TGTGCCACCAGCAGAGATAGTCTTGCCGAGCAGTACTTC
TRBJ2-7 - TRBV19 TRBD1 CASRDPGGAVKEQYF TGTGCCAGTAGGGACCCAGGGGGCGCGGTAAAGGAGCAGTACTTC
TRBJ1-1 - TRBV2 TRBD1 CASERDRGMNTEAFF TGTGCCAGTGAGAGGGACAGGGGAATGAACACTGAAGCTTTCTTT
TRBJ1-3 - TRBV3-1/TRBV3-2 TRBD1 CASSRGDRGNTIYF TGTGCCAGCAGCCGAGGGGACAGGGGAAACACCATATATTTT
TRBJ2-7 - TRBV7-6 TRBD1 CASSLDPGTAYEQYF TGTGCCAGCAGCTTAGATCCTGGGACAGCCTACGAGCAGTACTTC
TRBJ1-6 - TRBV6-6 TRBD1 CASSYWAAQGASPLHF TGTGCCAGCAGTTACTGGGCGGCACAGGGGGCTTCACCCCTCCACTTT
TRBJ2-7 - TRBV30 - CAWSDLGEQYF TGTGCCTGGAGTGATCTAGGCGAGCAGTACTTC
TRBJ1-4 - TRBV11-2 TRBD1 CASRRLTGEKLFF TGTGCCAGCAGGCGGCTGACAGGGGAAAAACTGTTTTTT
TRBJ1-5 - TRBV6-6 - CASSPRTLDRSNQPQHF TGTGCCAGCAGTCCCCGGACCCTTGACAGATCCAATCAGCCCCAGCATTTT
TRBJ1-2 - TRBV6-5 TRBD1 CATLIQGVGGYTF TGTGCCACCTTGATACAGGGGGTAGGTGGCTACACCTTC
TRBJ1-4 - TRBV3-1/TRBV3-2 - CASSQDFSRGTGKLFF TGTGCCAGCAGCCAAGATTTTAGCAGGGGTACAGGAAAACTGTTTTTT
TRBJ2-3 - TRBV11-2 TRBD2 CASSLELAGGTDTQYF TGTGCCAGCAGCTTAGAGCTAGCGGGGGGGACAGATACGCAGTATTTT
TRBJ1-5 - TRBV19 TRBD1 CATRDSFSPTLAQHF TGTGCCACCCGGGACAGCTTTTCGCCCACGCTCGCCCAGCATTTT
TRBJ2-6 - TRBV19 - CASSLQRTPGANVLTF TGTGCCAGTAGTTTACAACGGACACCAGGGGCCAACGTCCTGACTTTC
TRBJ1-3 once TRBV6-6 - CASSYPGGARGNTIYF TGTGCCAGCAGTTACCCTGGGGGGGCGCGGGGAAACACCATATATTTT
TRBJ2-3 - TRBV2 TRBD2 CASTPPGLAGGTDTQYF TGTGCCAGCACCCCACCTGGACTAGCGGGGGGAACAGATACGCAGTATTTT
TRBJ1-3 - TRBV7-2 TRBD1 CASSPGQVFSGNTIYF TGTGCCAGCAGCCCCGGACAGGTCTTCTCTGGAAACACCATATATTTT
TRBJ2-1 - TRBV28 TRBD2 CASRVSGGLGQFF TGTGCCAGCAGAGTATCGGGGGGGCTGGGGCAGTTCTTC
TRBJ1-1 - TRBV5-1 - CASKPFRENTEAFF TGCGCCAGCAAACCCTTTCGGGAGAACACTGAAGCTTTCTTT
TRBJ2-7 - TRBV29-1 - CSVSDRERTGPYEQYF TGCAGCGTCTCGGACCGGGAACGAACCGGCCCCTACGAGCAGTACTTC
TRBJ1-3 - TRBV5-1 - CASTGSGNTIYF TGCGCCAGCACCGGCTCTGGAAACACCATATATTTT
TRBJ1-1 - TRBV20-1 TRBD1 CSAADRAEAFF TGCAGTGCGGCGGACAGGGCTGAAGCTTTCTTT
TRBJ1-6 - TRBV5-1 TRBD1 CASSLEGQGIRNSPLHF TGCGCCAGCAGCTTGGAGGGACAGGGTATTAGAAATTCACCCCTCCACTTT
TRBJ1-2 - TRBV5-4 TRBD1 CASSSPYGTEYGYTF TGTGCCAGCAGCTCGCCTTACGGGACAGAATATGGCTACACCTTC
TRBJ2-5 - TRBV4-2 TRBD2 CASSQGGGGDKETQYF TGTGCCAGCAGCCAAGGGGGCGGGGGGGATAAAGAGACCCAGTACTTC
TRBJ1-1 - TRBV5-8 TRBD1 CASSPHLQGRNTEAFF TGTGCCAGCAGCCCCCACCTACAGGGGAGGAACACTGAAGCTTTCTTT
TRBJ1-5 - TRBV6-1 - CASSEATETQPQHF TGTGCCAGCAGTGAAGCGACAGAAACTCAGCCCCAGCATTTT
TRBJ2-7 once TRBV5-1 TRBD1 CASRPGTGSYEQYF TGCGCCAGCAGGCCCGGGACAGGCTCCTACGAGCAGTACTTC
TRBJ2-5 - TRBV12-3/TRBV12-4 - CASSPKETQYF TGTGCCAGCAGTCCAAAAGAGACCCAGTACTTC
TRBJ2-7 - TRBV2 - CASLRLQGIPYEQYF TGTGCCAGCCTGCGACTACAGGGAATCCCCTACGAGCAGTACTTC
TRBJ2-7 - TRBV3-1/TRBV3-2 TRBD2 CASSLRAGGLYEQYF TGTGCCAGCAGCCTCCGGGCGGGGGGACTATACGAGCAGTACTTC
TRBJ2-7 - TRBV7-8 TRBD1 CASSPTRDSTEQYF TGTGCCAGCAGCCCAACCCGGGACAGCACCGAGCAGTACTTC
TRBJ2-2 - TRBV29-1 - CSVGLGSTGELFF TGCAGCGTCGGCCTAGGGAGCACCGGGGAGCTGTTTTTT
TRBJ2-7 many TRBV4-1 TRBD1 CASSPSGTGDYEQYF TGCGCCAGCAGCCCCTCCGGGACAGGGGATTACGAGCAGTACTTC
TRBJ2-3 - TRBV4-1 - CASSQEARGDTQYF TGCGCCAGCAGCCAAGAGGCCAGAGGAGATACGCAGTATTTT
TRBJ1-1 - TRBV30 - CAQGRMNTEAFF TGTGCCCAAGGGAGGATGAACACTGAAGCTTTCTTT
TRBJ2-6 once TRBV19 TRBD2 CASSPLAGDSGANVLTF TGTGCCAGTAGTCCGCTAGCGGGGGACTCTGGGGCCAACGTCCTGACTTTC
TRBJ1-3 - TRBV6-6 - CASSYYSSGNTIYF TGTGCCAGCAGTTACTACAGCTCTGGAAACACCATATATTTT
TRBJ2-5 - TRBV4-1 TRBD2 CASSQDPSGGYQETQYF TGCGCCAGCAGCCAAGACCCTAGCGGGGGGTATCAAGAGACCCAGTACTTC